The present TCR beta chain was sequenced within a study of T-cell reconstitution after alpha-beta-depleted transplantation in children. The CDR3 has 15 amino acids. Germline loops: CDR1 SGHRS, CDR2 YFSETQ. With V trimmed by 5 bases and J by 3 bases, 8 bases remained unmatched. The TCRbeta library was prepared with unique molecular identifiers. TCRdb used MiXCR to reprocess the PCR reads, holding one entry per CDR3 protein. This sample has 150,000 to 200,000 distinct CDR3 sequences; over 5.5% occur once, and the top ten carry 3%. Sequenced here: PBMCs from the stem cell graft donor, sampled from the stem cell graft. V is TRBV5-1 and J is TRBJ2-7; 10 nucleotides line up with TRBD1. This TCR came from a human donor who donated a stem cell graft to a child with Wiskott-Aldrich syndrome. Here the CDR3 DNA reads TGCGCCAGCAGTTCCGGACAGGGGGGTATCTACGAGCAGTACTTC. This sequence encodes CASSSGQGGIYEQYF. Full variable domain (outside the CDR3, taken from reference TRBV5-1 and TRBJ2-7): KAGVTQTPRYLIKTRGQQVTLSCSPISGHRSVSWYQQTPGQGLQFLFEYFSETQRNKGNFPGRFSGRQFSNSRSEMNVSTLELGDSALYLCASSSGQGGIYEQYFGPGTRLTVT.